One and the same sample provided the 29 T cell receptor beta chains below, sequenced in a study of blood T cell repertoires in COVID-19. Repertoires were generated with immunoSEQ multiplex PCR, while TCRdb's copy carries only in-frame clones and drops some. In the table there are about 280,000 clones, approximately 86% of which are singletons. The sequencing input was peripheral blood. The receptor source for this set is a woman between 70 and 85 years old with COVID-19, enrolled during active disease.

The rearrangement uses TRBV6-5 and TRBJ1-2; TRBD1 is a possible D gene (5 bases). Germline-derived CDR1 and CDR2 are MNHEY and SVGAGI. CDR3 length: 13 amino acids. The germline V and J ends were trimmed by 3 bases and 8 bases, with 13 bases remaining between them. The CDR3, as DNA: TGTGCCAGCAGTTATATAGGGGCGCGAGGCTACACCTTC. Its translation is CASSYIGARGYTF.

This clone was seen ten or more times. V and J are TRBV7-2 and TRBJ1-1, with D hard to call. The CDR3 consists of 13 residues. Trimming took off 5 bases at V and 3 bases at J, with 10 bases between the two ends. CDR1 and CDR2 from the germline V gene are SGHTA and FQGNSA. CDR3: CASSVTEYTEAFF. CDR3 nucleotide sequence: TGTGCCAGCAGCGTCACCGAGTACACTGAAGCTTTCTTT. The whole variable domain, filled in from reference TRBV7-2 and TRBJ1-1, reads GAGVSQSPSNKVTEKGKDVELRCDPISGHTALYWYRQSLGQGLEFLIYFQGNSAPDKSGLPSDRFSAERTGGSVSTLTIQRTQQEDSAVYLCASSVTEYTEAFFGQGTRLTVV.

The chain is built from TRBV27 and TRBJ1-2, with TRBD1 as a possible D gene (5 bases). Germline CDR1 MNHEY, CDR2 SMNVEV (reference sequence). The CDR3 has 13 amino acids. The germline V and J ends were trimmed by 2 bases and 8 bases, with 12 bases remaining between them. CDR3 nucleotides: TGTGCCAGCAGTTTACAGGGCTGGGCGGGCTACACCTTC. Its translation: CASSLQGWAGYTF.

V and J are TRBV30 and TRBJ2-7; a possible D gene is TRBD1 (5 bases). Germline lookup yields CDR1 GTSNPN and CDR2 SVGIG (reference sequence). V lost 0 bases, J lost 2 bases, and 14 bases lay in between. This CDR3 is built from 15 residues. This chain's CDR3 is CAWSVLGRKAYEQYF. CDR3 DNA sequence: TGTGCCTGGAGTGTACTGGGGCGGAAAGCCTACGAGCAGTACTTC.

The J gene is TRBJ1-1, the V gene TRBV2, with 8 bases identical to TRBD1. With 6 bases clipped from V and 0 bases from J, the junction kept 0 bases outside the gene matches. The germline CDR1 and CDR2 sequences are SNHLY and FYNNEI. CDR3 length: 13 residues. This CDR3 is CASRQGVNTEAFF. In nucleotides, the CDR3 is TGTGCCAGCAGACAGGGGGTGAACACTGAAGCTTTCTTT.

V usage is TRBV19 and J usage is TRBJ1-6, with D uncertain. The germline CDR1 and CDR2 sequences are LNHDA and SQIVND (reference sequence). CDR3 length: 14 residues. V was trimmed by 3 bases and J by 9 bases, leaving 12 bases between them. CDR3 region: CASSILPLASPLHF. The CDR3 bases are TGTGCCAGTAGTATTTTGCCGCTAGCTTCACCCCTCCACTTT.

V usage is TRBV11-2 and J usage is TRBJ2-5, with D uncertain. The CDR3 is 11 residues long. The germline V and J ends were trimmed by 6 bases and 5 bases, with 7 bases remaining between them. Germline CDR1 and CDR2: SGHAT and FQNNGV. The CDR3 nucleotides read TGTGCCAGCAGGACTGCGGAGACCCAGTACTTC. Amino acid sequence: CASRTAETQYF.

J is TRBJ2-1 and V is TRBV5-6; no definite D call. CDR1 is SGHDT, CDR2 YYEEEE, per germline. The germline V and J ends were trimmed by 4 bases and 3 bases, with 14 bases remaining between them. This CDR3 comprises 15 residues. CDR3 amino acids: CASSLRIVFYNEQFF. CDR3 nucleotide sequence: TGTGCCAGCAGCCTAAGAATTGTATTCTACAATGAGCAGTTCTTC.

In regard to this clone: Germline and junction disagree at one end, which may indicate a read error. The rearrangement uses TRBV14 and TRBJ2-7; D is unclear. The CDR3 has 12 amino acids. Germline V gene lookup returns CDR1 SGHDN and CDR2 FVKESK. The chain's CDR3 is CASGHTGLEQYF. Written as DNA, the CDR3 is TGTGCCAGCGGCCACACGGGTCTCGAGCAGTACTTC.

This chain joins TRBV30 and TRBJ2-2; 7 bases map to TRBD1. Germline-derived CDR1 and CDR2 are GTSNPN and SVGIG (reference sequence). J lost 4 bases, V lost 2 bases, and 7 bases had no gene match. The CDR3 extends over 15 amino acids. The CDR3 sequence is CAWSFPGTVTGELFF. Written as DNA, the CDR3 is TGTGCCTGGAGTTTTCCCGGGACAGTCACCGGGGAGCTGTTTTTT.

This clone was observed a few times. This chain joins TRBV5-1 and TRBJ1-6, with TRBD1 matching over 8 bases. V lost 5 bases and J lost 10; bases outside the gene matches: 8. Germline lookup yields CDR1 SGHRS and CDR2 YFSETQ. The CDR3 has 14 residues. DNA of the CDR3: TGCGCCAGCAGATCGCCACAGGGGGGCTCACCCCTCCACTTT. Translating gives CASRSPQGGSPLHF.

Regarding this clone: Other DNA sequences in this sample translate to the same CDR3. The gene calls are TRBV11-2 and TRBJ1-5, with D possibly being TRBD1 (6 bases). Trimming shortened V by 6 bases and J by 6 bases, and 9 bases separated the two germline ends. CDR3 length equals 12 residues. Germline CDR1 SGHAT, CDR2 FQNNGV. As DNA, the CDR3 is TGTGCCAGCAGTACAGGGTCTCAGCCCCAGCATTTT. This gives the protein CASSTGSQPQHF.

This chain joins TRBV9 and TRBJ2-5; unclear D gene. The germline V gene encodes CDR1 SGDLS and CDR2 YYNGEE. V was pared by 4 bases and J by 5 bases, with 6 bases between. CDR3 length: 11 amino acids. The chain's CDR3 is CASSSRETQYF. CDR3 in DNA: TGTGCCAGCAGCTCCCGTGAGACCCAGTACTTC.

This sequence joins TRBV19 and TRBJ2-7; tentatively, D is TRBD2 (6 bases). The CDR3 consists of 14 residues. The V gene's germline CDR1 is LNHDA and CDR2 SQIVND (reference sequence). The V gene lost 5 bases and the J gene lost 0 bases, with 11 bases spanning the gap. The CDR3 loop reads CASSLEGTSYEQYF. As DNA, the CDR3 is TGTGCCAGTAGTCTGGAGGGGACCTCCTACGAGCAGTACTTC.

The V gene is TRBV3-1 (or the pseudogene TRBV3-2), the J gene TRBJ1-2; 12 bases are a match to TRBD1. The CDR3 has 17 residues. CDR1 LGHDT and CDR2 YNNKEL come from the germline V gene (reference sequence). The V and J ends lost 2 bases and 2 bases, in that order; junction bases with no gene match: 6. CDR3 region: CASSQRGTGGSNYGYTF. The DNA for the CDR3 is TGTGCCAGCAGCCAAAGGGGGACAGGGGGCTCGAACTATGGCTACACCTTC.

J is TRBJ1-6 and V is TRBV23-1, with 7 bases fitting TRBD1. TRBV23-1 is treated as an ORF (open reading frame) with a function not yet certain. The length of the CDR3 is 17 residues. V was clipped by 7 bases and J by 0 bases; unmatched bases: 9. As DNA, the CDR3 is TGCGCCAGCACCACGGACAGGCTTAGCTCCTATAATTCACCCCTCCACTTT. Amino acid sequence: CASTTDRLSSYNSPLHF.

This chain links TRBV12-5 with TRBJ2-7; TRBD1 matches at 7 bases. CDR1 LGHNT and CDR2 FRNRAP come from the germline V gene. There are 19 residues in the CDR3. The V and J ends lost 3 bases and 1 base, in that order; junction bases with no gene match: 18. The CDR3 region has the DNA TGTGCTAGTGGTTTACCAATCATCCGAGAGAGGGGGCTTTCCTACGAGCAGTACTTC. The encoded protein is CASGLPIIRERGLSYEQYF.

The chain is built from TRBV11-2 and TRBJ2-3, with 7 bases lining up with TRBD2. Trimming removed 2 bases from V and 4 bases from J; junction bases left unmatched: 6. This CDR3 spans 15 amino acids. Germline-derived CDR1 and CDR2 are SGHAT and FQNNGV. CDR3 protein: CASSLNSGRADTQYF. In nucleotides, the CDR3 is TGTGCCAGCAGCTTAAATTCAGGGAGGGCAGATACGCAGTATTTT.

The chain uses TRBV6-5 and TRBJ2-7; 7 bases are a match to TRBD2. Germline CDR1 and CDR2: MNHEY and SVGAGI. J gave up 3 bases and V 4 bases, and 9 bases lay outside the gene matches. The CDR3 runs 15 residues. CDR3 sequence (DNA): TGTGCCAGCAGTTCCTCCCCGGGAGGACGCTACGAGCAGTACTTC. Its protein product is CASSSSPGGRYEQYF.

J is TRBJ2-2 and V is TRBV9, with 7 bases matching TRBD1. The CDR3 loop spans 13 amino acids. V shed 3 bases, J shed 5 bases, and the junction held 1 base outside the gene matches. Germline CDR1 is SGDLS and CDR2 is YYNGEE. CDR3 nucleotides: TGTGCCAGCAGCGAACAGGGGACCGGGGAGCTGTTTTTT. This encodes CASSEQGTGELFF.

The chain employs TRBV12-3 or TRBV12-4 and TRBJ2-3; unclear D gene. V lost 5 bases, J lost 2 bases, and 8 bases lay in between. The CDR3 extends over 13 amino acids. The CDR3: CASSTGYTDTQYF. The CDR3, as DNA: TGTGCCAGCAGTACCGGGTACACAGATACGCAGTATTTT.

Of note for this clone: This sample includes further DNA sequences coding for the same CDR3. The rearrangement uses TRBV24-1 and TRBJ1-2; maybe TRBD1 (5 bases). The CDR3 loop spans 13 amino acids. Germline V gene sequence: CDR1 KGHDR, CDR2 SFDVKD. Trimming cost V 0 bases and J 8 bases, with 9 bases left between them. The CDR3 bases are TGTGCCACCAGTGATTTGGACAGTGGCGGCTACACCTTC. Its protein is CATSDLDSGGYTF.

The chain employs TRBV4-3 and TRBJ2-7; possibly TRBD1 for D (5 bases). The germline V gene has CDR1 LGHNA and CDR2 YSLEER. V was pared by 0 bases and J by 5 bases, with 8 bases between. The CDR3 has 13 residues. The CDR3: CASSQDRGHEQYF. The DNA for the CDR3 is TGCGCCAGCAGCCAAGATAGGGGCCACGAGCAGTACTTC.

V is TRBV6-2 or TRBV6-3 and J is TRBJ2-7, with 14 positions matching TRBD2. Germline CDR1 MNHEY, CDR2 SVGEGT. There are 14 residues in the CDR3. With 5 bases clipped from V and 7 bases from J, the junction kept 4 bases outside the gene matches. The chain's CDR3 is CASSGLAGGWEQYF. The CDR3 DNA sequence: TGTGCCAGCAGTGGACTAGCGGGGGGCTGGGAGCAGTACTTC.

The chain joins TRBV6-2 or TRBV6-3 to TRBJ1-5; 7 nucleotides match TRBD1. From germline, CDR1 is MNHEY and CDR2 SVGEGT. The junction had 8 bases not matched to a gene; V was cut back by 6 bases and J by 0 bases. The CDR3 is 16 residues long. The CDR3 DNA reads as TGTGCCAGCAGCGGGACAGATGAATATAGCAATCAGCCCCAGCATTTT. Protein: CASSGTDEYSNQPQHF.

The chain links TRBV7-2 to TRBJ1-2; 11 bases agree with TRBD1. Germline loops: CDR1 SGHTA, CDR2 FQGNSA. The J segment lost 8 bases and the V segment lost 4 bases, leaving 6 bases of the junction unmatched. There are 14 residues in the CDR3. The CDR3 region is CASSSGQGARGYTF. The CDR3 DNA sequence: TGTGCCAGCAGCTCCGGACAGGGGGCGCGAGGCTACACCTTC.

This clone has just one count. V gene TRBV7-2 combines with J gene TRBJ1-1; the D gene is possibly TRBD1 (5 bases). CDR3 length equals 14 residues. The germline V and J ends were trimmed by 5 bases and 3 bases, with 13 bases remaining between them. Germline CDR1 and CDR2: SGHTA and FQGNSA. Here the CDR3 DNA reads TGTGCCAGCAGCCCTCAGGGTGATGACACTGAAGCTTTCTTT. As protein: CASSPQGDDTEAFF.

The chain recombines TRBV6-5 with TRBJ2-3; D unresolved. This CDR3 has 10 residues. In germline, CDR1 is MNHEY, CDR2 SVGAGI. The V end lost 6 bases, the J end lost 5 bases, and 3 bases lay between the germline ends. The CDR3 spells CASSVDTQYF. The DNA of the CDR3 is TGTGCCAGCAGCGTAGATACGCAGTATTTT.

The J gene is TRBJ1-2, the V gene TRBV19; TRBD1 matches at 7 bases. With V trimmed by 7 bases and J by 1 base, 6 bases remained unmatched. This CDR3 is 14 amino acids long. Germline-derived CDR1 and CDR2 are LNHDA and SQIVND (reference sequence). CDR3 coding DNA: TGTGCCAGTATTCGGACAGGAAATAACTATGGCTACACCTTC. Its protein is CASIRTGNNYGYTF.